The 15 T cell receptor beta chains below all came from one sample that was sequenced in a study of CD8 T cells in Susac syndrome (dated by TCRdb to about 2019). Receptor amplification or capture employed the immunoSEQ multiplex PCR assay. RNA was extracted using the RNeasy kit, and about 0.45 to 1 ug of the RNA was reverse transcribed with random hexamers. Using fastp at Q25 and MiXCR, TCRdb reprocessed the public reads and kept productive beta chains. Each CDR3 protein appears once, grouped with its most common genes and DNA. The table for this sample lists 180,000 or so distinct CDR3 sequences; around 94% of them were counted only once. Together, the top ten hold approximately 0.099% of the sample. What was sequenced was CD4+ T cells from PBMCs. The receptors shown here come from a human donor with Susac syndrome.

This chain uses TRBV18 with TRBJ2-7; 11 bases are shared with TRBD1. The junction had 7 bases not matched to a gene; V was cut back by 6 bases and J by 0 bases. The CDR3 has 16 residues. Germline CDR1 is KGHSH and CDR2 is LQKENI. The CDR3 DNA reads as TGTGCCAGCTCGACGACCGGGACAGGGGGCTCCTACGAGCAGTACTTC. Translating gives CASSTTGTGGSYEQYF.

A note on this clonotype: Sequence at one end of the junction differs from germline and may be a read error. The rearrangement links TRBV7-6 to TRBJ2-2, with D possibly matching TRBD2 (7 bases). The germline CDR1 and CDR2 sequences are SGHVS and FNYEAQ. The CDR3 is 16 amino acids. As DNA, the CDR3 is TGTGCCAGCAGCCTAGCACGGGGGGCTGGCACCGGGGAGCTGTTTTTT. This gives the protein CASSLARGAGTGELFF.

In this sample, this clonotype turned up once. The chain recombines TRBV29-1 with TRBJ1-1, with no clear D. This CDR3 region has 15 residues. Between the trimmed V and J ends, which lost 4 bases and 0 bases, there was a span of 15 bases. Germline V gene sequence: CDR1 SQVTM, CDR2 ANQGSEA. CDR3 sequence: CSVVGSPRMNTEAFF. The CDR3 DNA reads TGCAGCGTTGTCGGCAGCCCAAGAATGAACACTGAAGCTTTCTTT.

This clonotype came up a few times. This chain connects TRBV20-1 to TRBJ1-1; D is possibly TRBD1 (6 bases). The CDR3 has 13 amino acids. Trimming pared 5 bases from V and 4 bases from J, leaving 14 bases between. The V gene's germline CDR1 is DFQATT and CDR2 SNEGSKA (reference sequence). The DNA for the CDR3 is TGCAGTGCTTCCAGGGGCGGGGGCACTGAAGCTTTCTTT. Amino acids: CSASRGGGTEAFF.

The chain couples TRBV20-1 to TRBJ2-1, with D unresolved. The V and J ends lost 6 bases and 9 bases respectively, with 12 bases between them. The CDR3 is 11 residues long. Germline loops: CDR1 DFQATT, CDR2 SNEGSKA (reference sequence). CDR3 protein: CSATMDPEQFF. The CDR3 bases are TGCAGTGCCACTATGGATCCTGAGCAGTTCTTC.

This clonotype was observed a few times. The rearrangement joins TRBV28 to TRBJ2-7; maybe TRBD2 (6 bases). Germline V CDR1 and CDR2: MDHEN, SYDVKM. Trimming pared 6 bases from V and 0 bases from J, leaving 12 bases between. The CDR3 consists of 14 residues. Written as DNA, the CDR3 is TGTGCCAGCAGATCCCGGGACTTCTCCTACGAGCAGTACTTC. This encodes CASRSRDFSYEQYF.

This clonotype was counted a single time. The chain has TRBV5-1 and TRBJ1-1; D remains unclear. Germline V gene sequence: CDR1 SGHRS, CDR2 YFSETQ. Trimming stripped 5 bases from V and 7 bases from J, with 15 bases between. The CDR3 consists of 13 residues. CDR3 nucleotide sequence: TGCGCCAGCAGGCCGGTGGAAGGATATGAAGCTTTCTTT. This codes for CASRPVEGYEAFF.

The chain joins TRBV19 to TRBJ2-7; D tentatively reads TRBD1 or TRBD2 (5 bases each). The V and J ends lost 11 bases and 5 bases respectively, with 22 bases between them. Germline lookup yields CDR1 LNHDA and CDR2 SQIVND (reference sequence). The CDR3 is 14 amino acids. The CDR3, as DNA: TGTGCCCCCCCCTTAGCCGGGACCTCGAACGAGCAGTACTTC. It specifies CAPPLAGTSNEQYF.

This sequence joins TRBV29-1 and TRBJ2-1; D ambiguous. Germline CDR1 reads SQVTM; CDR2 reads ANQGSEA. This CDR3 has 14 amino acids. V shed 6 bases and J shed 2 bases, with 14 bases lying between them. CDR3 coding DNA: TGCAGCGTCCTCCGAGGCAACCCCTACAATGAGCAGTTCTTC. It encodes CSVLRGNPYNEQFF.

The chain recombines TRBV29-1 with TRBJ1-1; D not resolved. CDR3 length: 14 amino acids. V shed 6 bases and J shed 7 bases, with 21 bases lying between them. In germline, CDR1 is SQVTM, CDR2 ANQGSEA. The CDR3 DNA follows: TGCAGCGTCCAACCGCTTAGGGCTTGGGATGAAGCTTTCTTT. Protein product: CSVQPLRAWDEAFF.

The V gene is TRBV18, the J gene TRBJ2-3; D may be TRBD1 (5 bases). The V end was cut by 5 bases, the J end by 5 bases, with 11 bases between. This CDR3 has 13 amino acids. Germline CDR1 reads KGHSH; CDR2 reads LQKENI. The CDR3 nucleotides read TGTGCCAGCTCATCCAGGGTAAGAGATACGCAGTATTTT. It specifies CASSSRVRDTQYF.

This chain uses TRBV24-1 with TRBJ2-5; D is unclear. The CDR3 runs to 16 residues. The V end was cut by 4 bases, the J end by 2 bases, with 16 bases between. The germline V gene has CDR1 KGHDR and CDR2 SFDVKD. The CDR3 bases are TGTGCCACCAGTGACTCGAAGACACTCGTACAAGAGACCCAGTACTTC. Translated, it gives CATSDSKTLVQETQYF.

The rearrangement uses TRBV13 and TRBJ2-7, with 9 nucleotides matching TRBD1. Looked up from germline, CDR1 is PRHDT and CDR2 is FYEKMQ (reference sequence). This CDR3 region has 16 residues. Trimming took 5 bases from V and 5 from J; bases not matched to a gene: 13. CDR3 nucleotides: TGTGCCAGCAGCACTAATACAGGGGGCAGGTCGGACGAGCAGTACTTC. As protein: CASSTNTGGRSDEQYF.

V gene TRBV19 combines with J gene TRBJ1-2; D is possibly TRBD1 (5 bases). The V end was cut by 6 bases, the J end by 8 bases, with 19 bases between. The CDR3 has 14 amino acids. Per the germline V gene, CDR1 is LNHDA and CDR2 is SQIVND (reference sequence). Written as DNA, the CDR3 is TGTGCCAGTAGGGGGGTATCATCAGGAGGAGGCTACACCTTC. It is translated as CASRGVSSGGGYTF.

J is TRBJ1-5 and V is TRBV20-1, with D unresolved. CDR3 length: 14 residues. CDR1 is DFQATT and CDR2 is SNEGSKA in the germline V gene (reference sequence). V was shortened by 3 bases and J by 0 bases, with 9 bases between the two germline ends. The CDR3 DNA follows: TGCAGTGCTAGCAAGTCTTATAGCAATCAGCCCCAGCATTTT. Protein sequence: CSASKSYSNQPQHF.